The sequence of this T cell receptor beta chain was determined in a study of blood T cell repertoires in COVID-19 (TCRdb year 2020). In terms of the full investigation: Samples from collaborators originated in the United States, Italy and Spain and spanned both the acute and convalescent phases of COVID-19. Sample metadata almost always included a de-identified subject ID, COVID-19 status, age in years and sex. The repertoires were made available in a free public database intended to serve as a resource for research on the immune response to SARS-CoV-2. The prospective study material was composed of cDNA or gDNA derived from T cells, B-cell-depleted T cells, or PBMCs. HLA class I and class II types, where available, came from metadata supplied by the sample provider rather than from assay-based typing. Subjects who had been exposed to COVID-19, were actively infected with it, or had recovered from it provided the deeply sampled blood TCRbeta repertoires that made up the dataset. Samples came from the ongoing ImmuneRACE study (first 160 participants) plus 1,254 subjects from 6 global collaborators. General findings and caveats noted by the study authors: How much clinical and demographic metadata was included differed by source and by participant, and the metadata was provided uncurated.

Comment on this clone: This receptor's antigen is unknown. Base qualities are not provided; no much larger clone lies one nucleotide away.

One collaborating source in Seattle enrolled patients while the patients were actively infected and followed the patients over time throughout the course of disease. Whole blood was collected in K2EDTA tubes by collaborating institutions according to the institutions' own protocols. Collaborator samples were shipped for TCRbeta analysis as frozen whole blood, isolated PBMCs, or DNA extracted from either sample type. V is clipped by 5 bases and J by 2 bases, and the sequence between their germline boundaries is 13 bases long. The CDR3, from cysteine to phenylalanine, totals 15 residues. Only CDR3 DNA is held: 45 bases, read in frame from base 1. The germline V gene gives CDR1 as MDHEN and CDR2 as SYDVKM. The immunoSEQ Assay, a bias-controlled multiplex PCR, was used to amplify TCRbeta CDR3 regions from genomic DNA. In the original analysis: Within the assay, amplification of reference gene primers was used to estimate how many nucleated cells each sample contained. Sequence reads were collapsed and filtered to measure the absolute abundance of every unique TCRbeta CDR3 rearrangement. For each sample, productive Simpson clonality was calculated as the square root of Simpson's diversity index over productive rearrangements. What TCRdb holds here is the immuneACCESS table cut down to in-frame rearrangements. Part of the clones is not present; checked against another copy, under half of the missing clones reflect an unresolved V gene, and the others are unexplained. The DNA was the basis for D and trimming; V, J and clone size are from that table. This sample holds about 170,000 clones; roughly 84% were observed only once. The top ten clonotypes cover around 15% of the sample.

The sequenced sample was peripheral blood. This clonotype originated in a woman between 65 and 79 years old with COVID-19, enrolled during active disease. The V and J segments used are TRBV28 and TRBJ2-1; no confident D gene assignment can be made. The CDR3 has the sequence CASSPYRSPYNEQFF. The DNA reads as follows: TGTGCCAGCAGTCCTTACAGAAGCCCCTACAATGAGCAGTTCTTC. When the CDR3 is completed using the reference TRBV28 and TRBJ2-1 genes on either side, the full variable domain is DVKVTQSSRYLVKRTGEKVFLECVQDMDHENMFWYRQDPGLGLRLIYFSYDVKMKEKGDIPEGYSVSREKKERFSLILESASTNQTSMYLCASSPYRSPYNEQFFGPGTRLTVL.